The rows below give T cell receptor beta chains drawn from one sample of a study of T cells in Graves' hyperthyroidism and ophthalmopathy. MiXCR, applied by TCRdb to the multiplex PCR reads, yields one record per CDR3 protein. The sample contains under 550,000 distinct CDR3 sequences, roughly 13% of which appear only once. Material for sequencing was blood. The receptors were sampled from a woman younger than 35 with Graves' hyperthyroidism. Each CDR3 is given with its conserved first and last residue. A D gene is named only where the DNA matches it firmly. Expanded clones are given a class, and other clones once, few, many or no size at all.

>-|15|TRBV20-1|TRBD2|TRBJ2-1
TGCAGTGCTCCCTGGACTAGCGGGGCCTACAATGAGCAGTTCTTC
CSAPWTSGAYNEQFF
>many|13|TRBV20-1|-|TRBJ2-1
TGCAGTGCTCATGCGGGAAAATACAATGAGCAGTTCTTC
CSAHAGKYNEQFF
>many|15|TRBV20-1|-|TRBJ2-2
TGCAGTGCTAGAGCAGGGGAATCGGACACCGGGGAGCTGTTTTTT
CSARAGESDTGELFF
>-|15|TRBV19|-|TRBJ1-1
TGTGCCAGTAGTATTCTGGAGCAGGGAGACACTGAAGCTTTCTTT
CASSILEQGDTEAFF
>few|15|TRBV4-3|-|TRBJ1-4
TGCGCCAGCAGCCAAGAGTACAGGGCGAGTGAAAAACTGTTTTTT
CASSQEYRASEKLFF
>few|16|TRBV4-1|TRBD1|TRBJ2-1
TGCGCCAGCAGCCAAGAGGACAGGGGGGGAGGTAGGCAGCAGTTCTTC
CASSQEDRGGGRQQFF
>few|14|TRBV30|-|TRBJ2-4
TGTGCCTGGAGTGTCTGGGGTCCCAAAAACATTCAGTACTTC
CAWSVWGPKNIQYF
>many|17|TRBV24-1|TRBD2|TRBJ2-5
TGTGCCACCAGTGATTTGCAGGGGACTAGCCCCGGCGAGACCCAGTACTTC
CATSDLQGTSPGETQYF
>few|14|TRBV9|-|TRBJ1-3
TGTGCCAGCAGCGTCAGGGTTTCTGGAAACACCATATATTTT
CASSVRVSGNTIYF
>many|15|TRBV5-1|TRBD2|TRBJ2-3
TGCGCCAGCAGCTTAACAGCGGGAGGGACAGATACGCAGTATTTT
CASSLTAGGTDTQYF
>many|14|TRBV20-1|TRBD2|TRBJ2-1
TGCAGTGCATCGGGACTAGCGGGAGTGGATGAGCAGTTCTTC
CSASGLAGVDEQFF
>-|16|TRBV29-1|TRBD1|TRBJ2-5
TGCAGCGTTGAAGCCAGGACAGGGAATTTGGGAGAGACCCAGTACTTC
CSVEARTGNLGETQYF
>many|17|TRBV12-3/TRBV12-4|TRBD2|TRBJ2-3
TGTGCCAGCAGCCCATCGCAACTAGCGGGAGTCGCAGATACGCAGTATTTT
CASSPSQLAGVADTQYF
>-|11|TRBV6-2/TRBV6-3|-|TRBJ2-1
TGTGCCAGCAAGCGGTACGATGAGCAGTTCTTC
CASKRYDEQFF
>medium-sized|15|TRBV11-2|-|TRBJ2-1
TGTGCCAGCAGCTTAGTTGTCGGAGGCTACAATGAGCAGTTCTTC
CASSLVVGGYNEQFF
>many|15|TRBV27|-|TRBJ1-5
TGTGCCAGCAGTGATGGGGTACAATTGGGACAGCCCCAGCATTTT
CASSDGVQLGQPQHF
>many|13|TRBV29-1|-|TRBJ2-3
TGCAGCGTTGTGGGCCCGCTTCGGGATACGCAGTATTTT
CSVVGPLRDTQYF
>few|13|TRBV5-1|-|TRBJ2-5
TGCGCCAGCAGCTTGCAGCTACAAGAGACCCAGTACTTC
CASSLQLQETQYF
>-|15|TRBV3-1|TRBD2|TRBJ2-7
TGTGCCAGCAGCTCCGGAGCGGGAGGGCCATACGAGCAGTACTTC
CASSSGAGGPYEQYF
>many|15|TRBV29-1|TRBD2|TRBJ2-3
TGCAGCGGGGACGGGACTAGCAGGTTCCCAGATACGCAGTATTTT
CSGDGTSRFPDTQYF
>-|15|TRBV6-1|TRBD1|TRBJ1-1
TGTGCCAGCAGTCACAGGGGGTCGGGAGGCACTGAAGCTTTCTTT
CASSHRGSGGTEAFF
>many|14|TRBV18|TRBD2|TRBJ2-3
TGTGCCAGCTCACCGACTAGCGGGACAGATACGCAGTATTTT
CASSPTSGTDTQYF
>-|14|TRBV4-3|-|TRBJ1-5
TGCGCCAGCAGCCAAGATTGGGGGGACCCGACCCAGCATTTT
CASSQDWGDPTQHF
>many|15|TRBV30|TRBD1|TRBJ1-1
TGTGCCTGGACCCAAGGGGGCGCTAGTTCGTCTGAAGCTTTCTTT
CAWTQGGASSSEAFF
>many|15|TRBV28|-|TRBJ1-1
TGTGCCAGCAGTTCCCCCAGCAGGATAGGTGCTGAAGCTTTCTTT
CASSSPSRIGAEAFF
>-|16|TRBV18|-|TRBJ1-3
TGTGCCAGCTCGCCCACACAGGGACGATCTGGAAACACCATATATTTT
CASSPTQGRSGNTIYF
>few|14|TRBV5-4|-|TRBJ2-5
TGTGCCAGCAGCCGAGCCGGGGGCACGGAGACCCAGTACTTC
CASSRAGGTETQYF
>few|12|TRBV7-9|-|TRBJ1-1
TGTGCCAGCAGCTTATACACACTTGAAGCTTTCTTT
CASSLYTLEAFF
>-|13|TRBV6-2/TRBV6-3|-|TRBJ1-1
TGTGCCAGCAGTTACGATCCGAGCACTGAAGCTTTCTTT
CASSYDPSTEAFF
>many|15|TRBV15|-|TRBJ2-7
TGTGCCACCAGTTACGGGACACTGAACTCCTACGAGCAGTACTTC
CATSYGTLNSYEQYF
>many|14|TRBV7-2|TRBD2|TRBJ2-3
TGTGCCAGCAGCAAGGGACTACCCACAGATACGCAGTATTTT
CASSKGLPTDTQYF
>few|16|TRBV19|-|TRBJ2-5
TGTGCCAGTAGTATCCGGAGCGTAAAATACCAAGAGACCCAGTACTTC
CASSIRSVKYQETQYF
>many|14|TRBV28|-|TRBJ1-1
TGTGCCAGCAGCTCAGGACAGCTGAACACTGAAGCTTTCTTT
CASSSGQLNTEAFF
>-|16|TRBV28|-|TRBJ1-6
TGTGCCAGCAGTTTTCGGACAGCCTCCAATAATTCACCCCTCCACTTT
CASSFRTASNNSPLHF
>few|15|TRBV11-1|TRBD1|TRBJ2-2
TGTGCCAGCAGCCCGGGACAGCGTCGCGCCGGGGAGCTGTTTTTT
CASSPGQRRAGELFF
>many|13|TRBV29-1|-|TRBJ1-4
TGCAGCGTACCCGGGACCAATAATGAAAAACTGTTTTTT
CSVPGTNNEKLFF
>few|17|TRBV7-3|TRBD1|TRBJ1-2
TGTGCCAGCAGCCCCCACCGGGACAGGGGGCCGGTTGATGGCTACACCTTC
CASSPHRDRGPVDGYTF
>many|15|TRBV10-2|-|TRBJ1-2
TGCGCCAGCAGTGAGCGCTCAGGATCCTATGAAGGCTACACCTTC
CASSERSGSYEGYTF
>many|15|TRBV7-8|TRBD2|TRBJ2-7
TGTGCCAGCAGCTCCCGGGCTAGCGGGAGCTACGAGCAGTACTTC
CASSSRASGSYEQYF
>many|15|TRBV28|TRBD2|TRBJ2-7
TGTGCCAGCAGTTTAGTTAGCGGGAGCTCCTACGAGCAGTACTTC
CASSLVSGSSYEQYF
>few|15|TRBV6-1|TRBD1|TRBJ1-4
TGTGCCAGCAAGATAGACAGGGGTCGGTCGGAAAAACTGTTTTTT
CASKIDRGRSEKLFF
>few|15|TRBV29-1|-|TRBJ1-1
TGCAGCGTCTCCGGGGGGGTGGGAATGAACACTGAAGCTTTCTTT
CSVSGGVGMNTEAFF
>-|14|TRBV12-3/TRBV12-4|TRBD1|TRBJ1-4
TGTGCCAGCAGTACGGGACAGGGAAGTGAAAAACTGTTTTTT
CASSTGQGSEKLFF
>-|15|TRBV28|-|TRBJ1-2
TGTGCCGGCAGTCCACGGGGGCCTCGGGCCTATGGCTACACCTTC
CAGSPRGPRAYGYTF
>many|14|TRBV2|-|TRBJ1-1
TGTGCCTGTTACCGGGACTTGATGAACACTGAAGCTTTCTTT
CACYRDLMNTEAFF
>many|15|TRBV2|TRBD1|TRBJ1-5
TGTGCCAGCACCCTAGACAGGGGAGCGCGACAGCCCCAGCATTTT
CASTLDRGARQPQHF
>few|14|TRBV11-2|-|TRBJ2-7
TGTGCCAGCAGCTTGGAGGGTTGGTCCTACGAGCAGTACTTC
CASSLEGWSYEQYF
>-|15|TRBV19|TRBD1|TRBJ2-2
TGTGCCAGTAGTCCCGGGACAGGGGTTGCCGGGGAGCTGTTTTTT
CASSPGTGVAGELFF
>many|14|TRBV2|TRBD1|TRBJ1-4
TGTGCCAGCAGCGACCCAGGGGGCCAAGAAAAACTGTTTTTT
CASSDPGGQEKLFF
>few|14|TRBV7-9|-|TRBJ1-2
TGTGCCAGCAGTCCACCGGGACCCGCGAGTGGCTACACCTTC
CASSPPGPASGYTF
>-|14|TRBV30|TRBD2|TRBJ2-7
TGTGCCTGGAACTCAGCGGGAGGTTTCGACGAGCAGTACTTC
CAWNSAGGFDEQYF
>many|13|TRBV20-1|-|TRBJ1-5
TGCAGTGCTGGGGACGCACCGGATCAGCCCCAGCATTTT
CSAGDAPDQPQHF
>-|17|TRBV5-4|-|TRBJ2-3
TGTGCCAGCAGCTCCCTCTCAGGGGAGAATACAAAGGGTACGCAGTATTTT
CASSSLSGENTKGTQYF